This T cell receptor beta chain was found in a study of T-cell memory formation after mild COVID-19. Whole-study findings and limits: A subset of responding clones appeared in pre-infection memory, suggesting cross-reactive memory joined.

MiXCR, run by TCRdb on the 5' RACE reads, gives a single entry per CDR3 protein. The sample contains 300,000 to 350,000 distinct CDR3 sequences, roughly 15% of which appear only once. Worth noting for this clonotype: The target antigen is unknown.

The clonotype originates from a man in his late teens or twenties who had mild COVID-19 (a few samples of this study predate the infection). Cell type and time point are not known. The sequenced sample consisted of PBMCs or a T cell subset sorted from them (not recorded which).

CDR3 DNA: TGTGCCTGGGGAGGGGGCGAGCAGTACTTC. It specifies CAWGGGEQYF. The chain joins TRBV30 to TRBJ2-7, with D perhaps being TRBD1 or TRBD2 (6 bases each). Germline V lookup: CDR1 GTSNPN, CDR2 SVGIG (reference sequence). CDR3 length: 10 amino acids. V gave up 5 bases and J gave up 6 bases, with 8 bases separating them.